The clone carrying this T cell receptor beta chain was counted only a few times. Its specificity is not known. TCRdb reprocessed the RACE reads with MiXCR, giving one entry per CDR3 protein. The sample shows approximately 370,000 distinct CDR3 sequences, 5% to 6.5% of them seen only once. This sample is part of a study of human T cells and chemical hapten exposure. For the study at large: Minor pooled library volume differences mainly drove per-sample TCR yield variation. Whole-study findings and limits: Sensitization with DPC brought no change to TCRs above 1 in 1000 in frequency.

The time point: pre-sensitization, week 0. Treatment here: therapeutic diphenylcyclopropenone sensitization with weekly scalp DPC. In germline, CDR1 is DFQATT, CDR2 SNEGSKA (reference sequence). This CDR3 contains 14 residues. V was clipped by 3 bases and J by 0 bases, with 11 bases between them. The sequence came from a woman aged 18-29 years with alopecia areata. Some clones in this sample may be carry-over from other donors' samples. This chain connects TRBV20-1 to TRBJ1-1; no firm D call. The sample here was whole blood, taken in connection with sensitization to the hapten diphenylcyclopropenone (DPC). CDR3 residues: CSARIRWVNTEAFF. CDR3 in DNA: TGCAGTGCTAGGATCAGATGGGTGAACACTGAAGCTTTCTTT.